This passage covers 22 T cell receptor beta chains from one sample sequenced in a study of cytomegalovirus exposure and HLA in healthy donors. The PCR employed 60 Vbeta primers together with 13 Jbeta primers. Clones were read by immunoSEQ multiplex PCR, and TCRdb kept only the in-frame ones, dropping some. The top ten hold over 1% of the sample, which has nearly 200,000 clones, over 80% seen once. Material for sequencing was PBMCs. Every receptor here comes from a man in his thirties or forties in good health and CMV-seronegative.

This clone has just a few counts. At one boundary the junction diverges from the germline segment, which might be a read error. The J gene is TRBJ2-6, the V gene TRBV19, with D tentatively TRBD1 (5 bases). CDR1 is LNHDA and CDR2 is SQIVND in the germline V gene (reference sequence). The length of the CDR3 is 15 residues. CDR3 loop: CASSISGSGANGLTF. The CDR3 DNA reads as TGTGCCAGTAGTATAAGTGGGTCTGGGGCCAACGGCCTGACTTTC.

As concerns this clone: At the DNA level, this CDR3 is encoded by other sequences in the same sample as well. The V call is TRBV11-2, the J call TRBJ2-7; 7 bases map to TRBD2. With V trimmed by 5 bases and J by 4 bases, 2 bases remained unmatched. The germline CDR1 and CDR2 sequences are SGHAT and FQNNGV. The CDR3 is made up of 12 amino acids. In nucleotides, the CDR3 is TGTGCCAGCAGCGGGGGGGGATACGAGCAGTACTTC. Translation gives CASSGGGYEQYF.

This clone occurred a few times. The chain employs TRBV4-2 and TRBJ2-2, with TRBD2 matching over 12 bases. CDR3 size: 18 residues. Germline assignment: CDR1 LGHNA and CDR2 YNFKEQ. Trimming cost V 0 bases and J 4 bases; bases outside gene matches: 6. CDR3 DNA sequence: TGTGCCAGCAGCCAAGATGGTCTAGCGGGGGGGGGCACCGGGGAGCTGTTTTTT. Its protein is CASSQDGLAGGGTGELFF.

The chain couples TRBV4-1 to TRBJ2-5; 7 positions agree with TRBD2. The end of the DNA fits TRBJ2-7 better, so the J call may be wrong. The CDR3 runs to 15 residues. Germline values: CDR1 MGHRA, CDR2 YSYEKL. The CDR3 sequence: CASSQESGVPYEQYF. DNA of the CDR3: TGCGCCAGCAGCCAAGAAAGCGGGGTCCCCTACGAGCAGTACTTC.

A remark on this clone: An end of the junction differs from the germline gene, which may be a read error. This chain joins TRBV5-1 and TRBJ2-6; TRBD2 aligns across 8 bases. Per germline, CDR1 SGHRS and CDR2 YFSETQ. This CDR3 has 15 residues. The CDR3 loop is CASSPGGVGANGLTF. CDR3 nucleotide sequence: TGCGCCAGCAGCCCCGGGGGGGTCGGGGCCAACGGCCTGACTTTC.

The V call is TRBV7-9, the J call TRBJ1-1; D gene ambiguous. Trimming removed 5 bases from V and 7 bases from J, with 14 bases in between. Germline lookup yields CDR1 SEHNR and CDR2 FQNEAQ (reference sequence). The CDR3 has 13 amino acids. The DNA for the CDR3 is TGTGCCAGCAGCCCCAGTCGGGTGAATGAAGCTTTCTTT. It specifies CASSPSRVNEAFF.

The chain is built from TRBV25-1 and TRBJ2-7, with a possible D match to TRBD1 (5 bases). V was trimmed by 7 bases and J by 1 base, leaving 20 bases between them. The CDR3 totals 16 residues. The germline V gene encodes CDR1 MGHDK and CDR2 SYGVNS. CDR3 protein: CASTAPGAALSYEQYF. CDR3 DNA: TGTGCCAGCACCGCCCCTGGGGCCGCGTTATCCTACGAGCAGTACTTC.

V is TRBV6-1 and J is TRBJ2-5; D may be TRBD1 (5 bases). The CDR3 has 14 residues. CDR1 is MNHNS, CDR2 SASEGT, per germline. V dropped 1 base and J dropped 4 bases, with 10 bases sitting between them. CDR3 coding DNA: TGTGCCAGCAGTGAAGTTCACAGGCTAGAGACCCAGTACTTC. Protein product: CASSEVHRLETQYF.

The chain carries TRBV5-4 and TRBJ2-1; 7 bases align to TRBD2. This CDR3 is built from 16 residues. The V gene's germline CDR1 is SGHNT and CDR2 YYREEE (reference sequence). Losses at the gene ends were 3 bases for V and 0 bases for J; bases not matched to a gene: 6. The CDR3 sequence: CASSSSAGVSYNEQFF. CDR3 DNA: TGTGCCAGCAGCTCATCGGCGGGGGTCTCCTACAATGAGCAGTTCTTC.

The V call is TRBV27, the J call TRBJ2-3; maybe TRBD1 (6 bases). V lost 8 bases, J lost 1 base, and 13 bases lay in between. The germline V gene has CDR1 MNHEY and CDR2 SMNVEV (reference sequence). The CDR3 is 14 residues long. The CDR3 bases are TGTGCCAGCTTGAGAGAGGGGGGCACAGATACGCAGTATTTT. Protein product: CASLREGGTDTQYF.

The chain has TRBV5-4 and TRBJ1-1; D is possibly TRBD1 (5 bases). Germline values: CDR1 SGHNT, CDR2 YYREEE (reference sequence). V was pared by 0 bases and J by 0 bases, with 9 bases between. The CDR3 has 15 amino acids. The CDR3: CASSLDPGLNTEAFF. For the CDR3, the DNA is TGTGCCAGCAGCTTGGACCCAGGGTTGAACACTGAAGCTTTCTTT. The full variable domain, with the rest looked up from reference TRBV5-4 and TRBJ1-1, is ETGVTQSPTHLIKTRGQQVTLRCSSQSGHNTVSWYQQALGQGPQFIFQYYREEENGRGNFPPRFSGLQFPNYSSELNVNALELDDSALYLCASSLDPGLNTEAFFGQGTRLTVV.

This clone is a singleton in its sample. The CDR3 DNA follows: TGTGCCAGCAGTAGGGACAGGGGGAGGAGCTATGGCTACACCTTC. Its protein product is CASSRDRGRSYGYTF. V usage is TRBV2 and J usage is TRBJ1-2; TRBD1 agrees at 11 bases. CDR3 length: 15 residues. Germline V gives CDR1 SNHLY, CDR2 FYNNEI. The trim removed 5 bases at V and 4 bases at J, leaving 6 bases unmatched.

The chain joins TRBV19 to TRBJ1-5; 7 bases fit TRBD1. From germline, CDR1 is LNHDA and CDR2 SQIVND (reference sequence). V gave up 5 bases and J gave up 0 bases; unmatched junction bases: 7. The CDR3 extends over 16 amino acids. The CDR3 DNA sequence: TGTGCCAGTAGTTGGGACAGACAATATAGCAATCAGCCCCAGCATTTT. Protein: CASSWDRQYSNQPQHF.

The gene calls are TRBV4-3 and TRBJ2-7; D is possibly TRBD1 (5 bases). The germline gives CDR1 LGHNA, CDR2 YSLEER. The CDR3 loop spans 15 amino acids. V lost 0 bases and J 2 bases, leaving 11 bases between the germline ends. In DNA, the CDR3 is TGCGCCAGCAGCCAAGAGGGAAGACAGACCTACGAGCAGTACTTC. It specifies CASSQEGRQTYEQYF.

CDR3 protein: CASIYAAGETEAFF. In nucleotides, the CDR3 is TGTGCCAGCATCTACGCCGCCGGGGAGACTGAAGCTTTCTTT. The gene calls are TRBV6-1 and TRBJ1-1; D gene unclear. The V and J ends lost 7 bases and 5 bases respectively, with 17 bases between them. Germline V CDR1 and CDR2: MNHNS, SASEGT. CDR3 length: 14 residues.

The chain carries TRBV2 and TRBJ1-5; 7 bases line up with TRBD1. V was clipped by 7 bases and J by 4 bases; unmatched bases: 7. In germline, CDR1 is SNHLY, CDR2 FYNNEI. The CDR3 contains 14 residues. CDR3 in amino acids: CASKRQGGNQPQHF. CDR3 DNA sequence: TGTGCCAGCAAACGACAGGGTGGTAATCAGCCCCAGCATTTT.

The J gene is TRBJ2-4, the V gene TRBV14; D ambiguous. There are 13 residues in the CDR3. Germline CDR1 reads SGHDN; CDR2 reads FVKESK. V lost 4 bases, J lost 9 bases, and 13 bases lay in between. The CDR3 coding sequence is TGTGCCAGCAGCCCAAACAGTCAAGTCATTCAGTACTTC. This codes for CASSPNSQVIQYF.

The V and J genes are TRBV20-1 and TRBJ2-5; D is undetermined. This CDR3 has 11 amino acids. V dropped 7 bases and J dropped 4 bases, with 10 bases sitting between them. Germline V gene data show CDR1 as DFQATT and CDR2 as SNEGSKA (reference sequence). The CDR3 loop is CSGGSTETQYF. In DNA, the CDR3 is TGCAGTGGAGGTAGCACAGAGACCCAGTACTTC.

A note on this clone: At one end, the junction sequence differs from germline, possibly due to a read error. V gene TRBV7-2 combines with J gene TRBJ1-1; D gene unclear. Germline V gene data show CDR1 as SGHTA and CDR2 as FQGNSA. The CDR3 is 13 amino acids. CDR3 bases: TGTGCCAGCAGTTTAGACTCGGTCACTGAAGCTTTCTTT. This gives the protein CASSLDSVTEAFF.

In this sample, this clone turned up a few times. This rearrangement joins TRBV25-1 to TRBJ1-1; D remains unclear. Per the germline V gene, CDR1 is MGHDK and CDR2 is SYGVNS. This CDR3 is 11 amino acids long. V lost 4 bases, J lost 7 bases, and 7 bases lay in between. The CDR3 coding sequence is TGTGCCAGCAGTGGCACAATTGAAGCTTTCTTT. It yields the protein CASSGTIEAFF.

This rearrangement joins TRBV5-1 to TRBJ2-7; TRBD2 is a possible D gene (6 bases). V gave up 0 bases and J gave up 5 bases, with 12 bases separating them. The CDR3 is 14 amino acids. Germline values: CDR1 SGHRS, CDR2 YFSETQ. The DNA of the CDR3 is TGCGCCAGCAGCTTGGCCCCGGAGGGTAACGAGCAGTACTTC. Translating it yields CASSLAPEGNEQYF. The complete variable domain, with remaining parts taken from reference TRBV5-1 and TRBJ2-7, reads KAGVTQTPRYLIKTRGQQVTLSCSPISGHRSVSWYQQTPGQGLQFLFEYFSETQRNKGNFPGRFSGRQFSNSRSEMNVSTLELGDSALYLCASSLAPEGNEQYFGPGTRLTVT.

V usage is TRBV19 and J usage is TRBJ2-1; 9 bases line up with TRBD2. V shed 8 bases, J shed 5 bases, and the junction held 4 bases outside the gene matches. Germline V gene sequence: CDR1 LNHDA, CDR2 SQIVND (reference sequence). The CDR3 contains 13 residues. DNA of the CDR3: TGTGCCAGTCTAGCGGGATCTGACAATGAGCAGTTCTTC. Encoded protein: CASLAGSDNEQFF.